The sequence of this TCR beta chain was determined in a study of shared clonotypes between healthy human individuals. Study context: Three plates each covered CD4 naive and memory; CD8 naive two, CD8 memory one.

Regarding this clone: Its antigen is currently unknown. This sample also contains other DNA sequences that code for the same CDR3.

Sequencing used immunoSEQ multiplex PCR; TCRdb keeps in-frame clones, though not all of them. The data hold about 2.3 million clones, with 80% to 95% observed a single time. Per germline, CDR1 SGDLS and CDR2 YYNGEE. This CDR3 contains 15 residues. V was trimmed by 3 bases and J by 4 bases, leaving 17 bases between them. Study-wide results and caveats: The study sampled only blood, and tissue repertoires likely differ. On the whole, naive subsets had larger estimated richness than memory subsets had.

This receptor was obtained from a man aged 18-30 years in good health. Some clones in this sample may be carry-over from other donors' samples. Sequencing was carried out using naive CD4+ T cells from PBMCs. The subset is: CD45RA+ positively selected. V usage is TRBV9 and J usage is TRBJ2-7; tentatively, D is TRBD2 (6 bases). CDR3 residues: CASSATGTSTYEQYF. CDR3 DNA sequence: TGTGCCAGCAGCGCAACCGGGACTTCGACTTACGAGCAGTACTTC.